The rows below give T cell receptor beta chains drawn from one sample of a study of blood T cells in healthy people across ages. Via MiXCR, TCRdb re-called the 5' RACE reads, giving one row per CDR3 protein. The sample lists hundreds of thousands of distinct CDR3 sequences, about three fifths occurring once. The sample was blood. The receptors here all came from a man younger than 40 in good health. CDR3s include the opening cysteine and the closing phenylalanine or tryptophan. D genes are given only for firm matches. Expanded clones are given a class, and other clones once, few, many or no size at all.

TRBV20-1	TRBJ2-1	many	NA	TGCAGTGCTCCGCAGGTGGGGAACAATGAGCAGTTCTTC	CSAPQVGNNEQFF
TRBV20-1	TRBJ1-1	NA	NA	TGCAGTGCTGCCTCGAGGGTTGGGAACACTGAAGCTTTCTTT	CSAASRVGNTEAFF
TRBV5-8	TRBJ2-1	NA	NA	TGTGCCAGCAGCGAAGGGACCTCACCCACCTACAATGAGCAGTTCTTC	CASSEGTSPTYNEQFF
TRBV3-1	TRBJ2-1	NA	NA	TGTGCCAGCACCCCGGGGCGGAGCCGATGCGGGCAGTTCTTC	CASTPGRSRCGQFF
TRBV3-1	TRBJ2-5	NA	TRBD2	TGTGCCAGCAGCCATCGCAGCGGGGAGAGGGAGACCCAGTACTTC	CASSHRSGERETQYF
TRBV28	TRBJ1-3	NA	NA	TGTGCCAGCAGTTTGGGCCGATACTCTGGAAACACCATATATTTT	CASSLGRYSGNTIYF
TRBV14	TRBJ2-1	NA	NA	TGTGCCAGCAGCCCATGGACAGTTAAGGACAATGAGCAGTTCTTC	CASSPWTVKDNEQFF
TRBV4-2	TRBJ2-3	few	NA	TGTGCCAGCAGCCAGTCCGCGGGGACTAGCACAGATACGCAGTATTTT	CASSQSAGTSTDTQYF
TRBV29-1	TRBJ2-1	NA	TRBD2	TGCAGCGCCCATCGGACTAGCGGGAGTGCGTTCTTC	CSAHRTSGSAFF
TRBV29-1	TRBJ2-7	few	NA	TGCAGCGTTCAACAGGGATACGAGCAGTACTTC	CSVQQGYEQYF
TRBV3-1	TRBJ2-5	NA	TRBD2	TGTGCCAGCAGCCACGGACTAGCGGGAGCTAAAGAGACCCAGTACTTC	CASSHGLAGAKETQYF
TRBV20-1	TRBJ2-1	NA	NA	TGCAGTGCTAGCCCCGTGGTTGAGCAGTTCTTC	CSASPVVEQFF
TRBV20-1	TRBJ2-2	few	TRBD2	TGCAGTGCTAGAGCTCCGGGACTAGCGGGAGCCGGGGAGCTGTTTTTT	CSARAPGLAGAGELFF
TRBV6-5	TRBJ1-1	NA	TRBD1	TGTGCCAGCAGATGGACAGGGATAGCTTTCTTT	CASRWTGIAFF
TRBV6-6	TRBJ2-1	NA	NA	TGTGCCAGCAGTCACAGGTTTGAGCAGTTCTTC	CASSHRFEQFF
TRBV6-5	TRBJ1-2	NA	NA	TGTGCCAGCAGTTACTCGAGACTGGGCTATGGCTACACCTTC	CASSYSRLGYGYTF
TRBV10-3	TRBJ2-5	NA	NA	TGTGCCATCAGCCCTGGCGGGATGCTTCAAGAGACCCAGTACTTC	CAISPGGMLQETQYF
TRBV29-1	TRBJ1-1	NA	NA	TGCAGCGTTGCAGTTACTAGGAACACTGAAGCTTTCTTT	CSVAVTRNTEAFF
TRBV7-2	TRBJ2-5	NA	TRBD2	TGTGCCAGCAGCTTCCCTCTAGCGGGAGTGGAGACCCAGTACTTC	CASSFPLAGVETQYF
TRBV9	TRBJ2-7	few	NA	TGTGCCAGCAGCCCCAGAGGGGCGGGTGTGTACGAGCAGTACTTC	CASSPRGAGVYEQYF
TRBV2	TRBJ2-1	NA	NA	TGTGCCAGCAGTTCCGACGGGGAGGAGCAGTTCTTC	CASSSDGEEQFF
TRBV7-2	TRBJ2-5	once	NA	TGTGCCAGCAGCTTAGTTTCCGCAGGGGAGACCCAGTACTTC	CASSLVSAGETQYF
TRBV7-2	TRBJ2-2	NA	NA	TGTGCCAGCAGCGCAATTGAAACCGGGGAGCTGTTTTTT	CASSAIETGELFF
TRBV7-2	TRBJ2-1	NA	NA	TGTGCCAGCAGCTTAGGAGGCGGAATCTCTTACAATGAGCAGTTCTTC	CASSLGGGISYNEQFF
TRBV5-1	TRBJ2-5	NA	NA	TGCGCCAGCAGCGTCCAGAACAAGGTCCAAGAGACCCAGTACTTC	CASSVQNKVQETQYF
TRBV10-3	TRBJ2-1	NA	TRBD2	TGTGCCATCAGTGTCGCTAGCGGGATTAATGAGCAGTTCTTC	CAISVASGINEQFF
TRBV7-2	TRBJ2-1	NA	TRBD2	TGTGCCAGCAGCGCCGATAGCGGGGGGTTTCCAAATGAGCAGTTCTTC	CASSADSGGFPNEQFF
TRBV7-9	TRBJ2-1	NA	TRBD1	TGTGCCAGCAGCTTGCGGACAGGGAAGACCTTCTATGAGCAGTTCTTC	CASSLRTGKTFYEQFF
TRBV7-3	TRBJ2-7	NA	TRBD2	TGTGCCAGCAGTTTATCGGCTAGCGGGAGCTACGAGCAGTACTTC	CASSLSASGSYEQYF
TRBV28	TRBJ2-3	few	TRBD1	TGTGCCAGCAGCGCCTCAGGGGGCGGCGGGTGGGATACGCAGTATTTT	CASSASGGGGWDTQYF
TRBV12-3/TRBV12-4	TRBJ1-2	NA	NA	TGTGCCAGTAGTATCTATTACTATGGCTACACCTTC	CASSIYYYGYTF
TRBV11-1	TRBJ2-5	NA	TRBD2	TGTGCCAGCAGCTTCGCGCGAGCGGGAGTGGAGACCCAGTACTTC	CASSFARAGVETQYF